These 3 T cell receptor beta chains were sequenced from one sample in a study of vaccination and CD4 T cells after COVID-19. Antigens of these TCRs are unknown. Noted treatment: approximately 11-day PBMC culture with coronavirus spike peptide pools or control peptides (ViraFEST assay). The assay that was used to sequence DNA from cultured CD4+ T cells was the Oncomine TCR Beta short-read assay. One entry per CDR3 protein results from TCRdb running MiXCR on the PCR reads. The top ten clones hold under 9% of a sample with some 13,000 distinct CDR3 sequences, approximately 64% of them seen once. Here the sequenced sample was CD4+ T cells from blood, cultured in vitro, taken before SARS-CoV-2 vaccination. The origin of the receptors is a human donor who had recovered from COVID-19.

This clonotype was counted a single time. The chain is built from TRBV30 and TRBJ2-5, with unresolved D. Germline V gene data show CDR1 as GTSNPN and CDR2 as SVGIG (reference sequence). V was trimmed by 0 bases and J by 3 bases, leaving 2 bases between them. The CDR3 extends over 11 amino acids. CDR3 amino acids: CAWSVKETQYF. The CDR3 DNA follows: TGTGCCTGGAGTGTAAAAGAGACCCAGTACTTC.

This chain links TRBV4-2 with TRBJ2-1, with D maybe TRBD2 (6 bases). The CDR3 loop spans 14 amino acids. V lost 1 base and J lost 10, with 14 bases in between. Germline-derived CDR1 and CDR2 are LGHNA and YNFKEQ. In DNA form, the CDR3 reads TGTGCCAGCAGCCAAGGCGGCCCCAGCGGGGAGCAGTTCTTC. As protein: CASSQGGPSGEQFF.

The CDR3 reads CAWDREQSELFF. The DNA for the CDR3 is TGTGCCTGGGACAGGGAACAGTCGGAGCTGTTTTTT. V usage is TRBV30 and J usage is TRBJ2-2; 7 bases are a match to TRBD1. This CDR3 has 12 amino acids. Losses at the gene ends were 5 bases for V and 10 bases for J; bases not matched to a gene: 7. The germline CDR1 and CDR2 sequences are GTSNPN and SVGIG (reference sequence).